The clone carrying this TCR beta chain is deemed medium-sized. The CDR3 extends over 16 amino acids. Germline V CDR1 and CDR2: LNHDA, SQIVND (reference sequence). The ends lost 4 bases at V and 5 bases at J; junction bases unmatched: 8. The record originates from a study of cytomegalovirus exposure and HLA in healthy donors. PCR primers comprised 60 Vbeta and 13 Jbeta primers. Profiling relied on immunoSEQ multiplex PCR, and the TCRdb table lists in-frame clones only, not all of them. The sample contains about 130,000 clones, more than 75% of which appear only once. The specimen was PBMCs. The genes are TRBV19 and TRBJ1-5; TRBD1 matches at 10 bases. This TCR was sampled from a man in his thirties or forties in good health and CMV-seronegative. The CDR3 sequence: CASSTYTGTGDQPQHF. The CDR3 DNA follows: TGTGCCAGTAGTACTTACACCGGGACAGGGGATCAGCCCCAGCATTTT.